This record concerns one T cell receptor beta chain sequence. V lost 2 bases and J lost 6, with 12 bases in between. This CDR3 contains 13 residues. Germline V gene data show CDR1 as SGHKS and CDR2 as YYEKEE (reference sequence). A COVID-19 case had been met by exposed participants during the 2 weeks before study entry. The sample belongs to a study of blood T cell repertoires in COVID-19. Here immunoSEQ multiplex PCR was the method, and the copy in TCRdb shows in-frame clones only, minus some. The sample yields about 150,000 clones, approximately 80% seen once. Material for sequencing was PBMCs or T cells enriched from blood (not recorded which). This chain joins TRBV5-5 and TRBJ2-7, with a weak D call TRBD1 (6 bases). This receptor was identified in a man aged 65-85 years who had been exposed to COVID-19. The CDR3 DNA reads as TGTGCCAGCAGCTTTCAGGGGTCTGCCGAGCAGTACTTC. It translates to CASSFQGSAEQYF. Filled out from reference TRBV5-5 and TRBJ2-7, the complete variable domain reads DAGVTQSPTHLIKTRGQQVTLRCSPISGHKSVSWYQQVLGQGPQFIFQYYEKEERGRGNFPDRFSARQFPNYSSELNVNALLLGDSALYLCASSFQGSAEQYFGPGTRLTVT.